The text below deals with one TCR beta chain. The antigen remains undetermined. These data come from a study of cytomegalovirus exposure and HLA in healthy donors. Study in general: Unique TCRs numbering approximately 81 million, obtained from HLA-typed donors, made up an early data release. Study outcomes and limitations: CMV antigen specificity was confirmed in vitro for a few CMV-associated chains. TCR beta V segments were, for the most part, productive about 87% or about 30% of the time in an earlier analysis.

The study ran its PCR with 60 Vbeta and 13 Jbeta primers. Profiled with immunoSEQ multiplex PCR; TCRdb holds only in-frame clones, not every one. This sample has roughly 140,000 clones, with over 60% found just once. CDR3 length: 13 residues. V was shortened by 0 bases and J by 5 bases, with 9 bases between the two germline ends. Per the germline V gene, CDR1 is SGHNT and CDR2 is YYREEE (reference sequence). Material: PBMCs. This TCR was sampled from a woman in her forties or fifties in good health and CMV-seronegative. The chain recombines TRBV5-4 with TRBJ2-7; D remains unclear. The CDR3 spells CASSLVISHEQYF. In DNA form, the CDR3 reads TGTGCCAGCAGCTTGGTAATTTCCCACGAGCAGTACTTC.